The 7 T cell receptor beta chains in this list originate from one sample, sequenced in a study of T-cell reconstitution after alpha-beta-depleted transplantation in children. Unique molecular identifiers were incorporated during preparation of the TCRbeta library. TCRdb used MiXCR to reprocess the PCR reads, holding one entry per CDR3 protein. The profile shows around 370,000 distinct CDR3 sequences, around a tenth of them singletons. The specimen comprised PBMCs from the stem cell graft donor, sampled from the stem cell graft. Receptors were obtained from a human donor who donated a stem cell graft to a child with acute lymphoblastic leukemia.

This clonotype was counted only a few times. The chain employs TRBV6-1 and TRBJ1-1; no firm D call. The CDR3 contains 13 residues. The germline CDR1 and CDR2 sequences are MNHNS and SASEGT. Trimming took off 0 bases at V and 3 bases at J, with 5 bases between the two ends. DNA of the CDR3: TGTGCCAGCAGTGAAGCCAGACACACTGAAGCTTTCTTT. It codes for CASSEARHTEAFF.

This clonotype was seen ten or more times. This rearrangement joins TRBV12-3 or TRBV12-4 to TRBJ2-1; 12 bases fit TRBD2. The CDR3 covers 16 residues. J lost 6 bases, V lost 3 bases, and 6 bases had no gene match. The CDR3 loop reads CASSFPLAGGGNEQFF. DNA of the CDR3: TGTGCCAGCAGTTTTCCTCTAGCGGGAGGGGGCAATGAGCAGTTCTTC.

This clonotype was recorded a few times. For the CDR3, the DNA is TGTGCCAGTACAAGGGAGGGCCTTAACATTCAGTACTTC. It codes for CASTREGLNIQYF. This chain joins TRBV19 and TRBJ2-4, with TRBD2 matching 7 bases. The J segment lost 7 bases and the V segment lost 7 bases, leaving 7 bases of the junction unmatched. CDR1 LNHDA and CDR2 SQIVND come from the germline V gene (reference sequence). The CDR3 loop spans 13 amino acids.

There are a few counts of this clonotype. The chain joins TRBV4-3 to TRBJ1-2, with 7 nucleotides matching TRBD1. J lost 6 bases, V lost 2 bases, and 9 bases had no gene match. The V gene's germline CDR1 is LGHNA and CDR2 YSLEER. The CDR3 is 15 amino acids. CDR3 sequence: CASSQSRGGWNGYTF. DNA for the CDR3: TGCGCCAGCAGCCAATCGAGAGGGGGCTGGAATGGCTACACCTTC.

This rearrangement joins TRBV11-2 to TRBJ2-3; TRBD2 might be the D (5 bases). CDR1 and CDR2 (germline): SGHAT, FQNNGV. V gave up 4 bases and J gave up 9 bases, with 17 bases separating them. The CDR3 covers 14 residues. The CDR3 loop reads CASSSQISRGTQYF. In nucleotides, the CDR3 is TGTGCCAGCAGCTCACAGATCTCCCGGGGAACGCAGTATTTT.

Regarding this clonotype: Possible read error: a much larger clone is one base away. The chain couples TRBV7-9 to TRBJ2-7; D might be TRBD1 or TRBD2, each matching 6 bases. Germline CDR1 SEHNR, CDR2 FQNEAQ (reference sequence). The CDR3 contains 13 residues. V lost 5 bases, J lost 8 bases, and 16 bases lay in between. This CDR3 is CASSPGGGYKQYF. CDR3 nucleotide sequence: TGTGCCAGCAGCCCAGGAGGGGGTTACAAGCAGTACTTC.

This chain connects TRBV12-3 or TRBV12-4 to TRBJ2-1; D possibly corresponds to TRBD2 (5 bases). V was cut by 4 bases and J by 8 bases, with 6 bases left in between. The CDR3 spans 11 residues. The chain's CDR3 is CASSSGYEQFF. CDR3 sequence (DNA): TGTGCCAGCAGTTCGGGATATGAGCAGTTCTTC.